The T cell receptor beta chain described here comes from a study of blood T cells in healthy people across ages. V lost 3 bases, J lost 2 bases, and 17 bases lay in between. The CDR3 spans 16 residues. The V gene's germline CDR1 is MNHEY and CDR2 SMNVEV (reference sequence). This clonotype occurred a few times. Its antigen is unknown. Together with a sample-barcoded 5' primer, a J-beta primer mix was included in a second PCR lasting about 7 to 11 cycles. Template switching added a 12-random-nucleotide identifier to every cDNA molecule. TCRdb independently ran MiXCR on the 5' RACE reads; one entry per CDR3 protein. The table records 600,000 to 900,000 distinct CDR3 sequences, roughly 24% of them present only once. Whole-study findings and limits: Donor CMV infection status was unknown, possibly confounding age-related changes in expanded clonotypes.

The same data also contributed to another study, on T cells of mothers and their children.

The clonotype comes from a boy aged 5 to 17 in good health. The chain links TRBV27 to TRBJ2-7, with TRBD2 as a possible D gene (7 bases). Sequences were obtained from blood. The CDR3, as DNA: TGTGCCAGCAGTTTTCTCCCGGGGGGCCATCCCTACGAGCAGTACTTC. Protein product: CASSFLPGGHPYEQYF.